Shown below are 29 T cell receptor beta chains from a single sample sequenced in a study of blood T cells in healthy people across ages. Combining a sample-barcoded 5' primer with a J-beta primer mix, a second PCR ran for roughly 6 to 11 cycles. Via MiXCR, TCRdb re-called the 5' RACE reads, giving one row per CDR3 protein. Of 1,100,000 or so distinct CDR3 sequences listed, under 45% were seen once; the top ten hold over 15%. The specimen was blood. The receptors were gathered from a woman aged 55 to 70 in good health.

The rearrangement joins TRBV20-1 to TRBJ2-5; no firm D call. V was trimmed by 3 bases and J by 0 bases, leaving 5 bases between them. CDR1 and CDR2 (germline): DFQATT, SNEGSKA (reference sequence). The CDR3 extends over 12 amino acids. The CDR3 DNA reads as TGCAGTGCTAGTACGTACCAAGAGACCCAGTACTTC. It specifies CSASTYQETQYF.

The gene calls are TRBV7-2 and TRBJ2-1, with TRBD2 matching over 15 bases. The CDR3 covers 14 residues. V lost 5 bases, J lost 9 bases, and 2 bases stayed unmatched. Germline lookup yields CDR1 SGHTA and CDR2 FQGNSA. CDR3 DNA sequence: TGTGCCAGCAGCCCGGGACTAGCGGGAGGTGAGCAGTTCTTC. This sequence encodes CASSPGLAGGEQFF.

The V and J genes are TRBV28 and TRBJ2-7; D not certain. CDR3 length equals 14 residues. V was clipped by 8 bases and J by 0 bases, with 14 bases between them. The germline CDR1 and CDR2 sequences are MDHEN and SYDVKM. DNA of the CDR3: TGTGCCAGCCAAAGGGTCCTGAGCTCCTACGAGCAGTACTTC. Its protein is CASQRVLSSYEQYF.

The J gene is TRBJ2-3, the V gene TRBV7-8; TRBD2 matches at 11 bases. Trimming cost V 6 bases and J 1 base; bases outside gene matches: 6. Germline CDR1 reads SGHVS; CDR2 reads FQNEAQ. The length of the CDR3 is 16 residues. CDR3 in amino acids: CASSTLTSGGTDTQYF. The CDR3 nucleotides are TGTGCCAGCAGTACCTTGACTAGCGGGGGCACAGATACGCAGTATTTT.

This sequence joins TRBV5-1 and TRBJ2-3, with 8 bases identical to TRBD1. V lost 4 bases to trimming and J lost 3 bases; unmatched junction nucleotides: 4. The CDR3 extends over 14 amino acids. The germline CDR1 and CDR2 sequences are SGHRS and YFSETQ. The CDR3 here is CASSADRETDTQYF. CDR3 in DNA: TGCGCCAGCAGCGCGGACAGGGAGACAGATACGCAGTATTTT. The variable domain in full, completed from reference TRBV5-1 and TRBJ2-3, reads KAGVTQTPRYLIKTRGQQVTLSCSPISGHRSVSWYQQTPGQGLQFLFEYFSETQRNKGNFPGRFSGRQFSNSRSEMNVSTLELGDSALYLCASSADRETDTQYFGPGTRLTVL.

This clonotype occurred once. A much larger clone differs by one base, so this may be a read error. This chain connects TRBV7-2 to TRBJ2-4; D not certain. Germline CDR1 SGHTA, CDR2 FQGNSA. The CDR3 loop spans 14 amino acids. The V and J ends lost 3 bases and 4 bases respectively, with 10 bases between them. CDR3 amino acids: CASSFTWRKNIQYF. CDR3 nucleotides: TGTGCCAGCAGCTTTACATGGAGAAAAAACATTCAGTACTTC.

The chain has TRBV6-2 or TRBV6-3 and TRBJ2-1; D remains unclear. Trimming cost V 5 bases and J 8 bases, with 19 bases left between them. In germline, CDR1 is MNHEY, CDR2 SVGEGT. The CDR3 is 15 amino acids. The CDR3 protein is CASSTPVRVMYEQFF. CDR3 nucleotide sequence: TGTGCCAGCAGTACCCCAGTACGGGTCATGTATGAGCAGTTCTTC.

The chain joins TRBV21-1 to TRBJ2-4. The DNA end lines up better with TRBJ2-7; the J call may be wrong. TRBV21-1 is classified as a pseudogene. This CDR3 is 15 amino acids long. CDR3 bases: TGTGCCAGAAACCTAGACCGTGGGTTGACCTACGAGCAGTACTTC. Its protein product is CARNLDRGLTYEQYF.

This clonotype was observed at least ten times. The chain links TRBV29-1 to TRBJ2-1; D is ambiguous. CDR1 is SQVTM and CDR2 is ANQGSEA in the germline V gene. Trimming stripped 4 bases from V and 4 bases from J, with 5 bases between. The CDR3 is made up of 11 amino acids. The chain's CDR3 is CSVVRYNEQFF. CDR3 nucleotides: TGCAGCGTTGTCAGGTACAATGAGCAGTTCTTC.

This clonotype appeared a few times. The CDR3 region has the DNA TGTGCCAGCAGTTCACTAGCGGGAGCCTCCAAGCAGTTCTTC. Encoded protein: CASSSLAGASKQFF. The rearrangement joins TRBV6-5 to TRBJ2-1, with 11 bases lining up with TRBD2. Germline V gene data show CDR1 as MNHEY and CDR2 as SVGAGI. The CDR3 totals 14 residues. The trim removed 4 bases at V and 11 bases at J, leaving 7 bases unmatched.

This clonotype has more than one count but fewer than ten. V usage is TRBV20-1 and J usage is TRBJ2-5; maybe TRBD2 (5 bases). V lost 5 bases and J 4 bases, leaving 11 bases between the germline ends. This CDR3 spans 12 amino acids. Germline CDR1 DFQATT, CDR2 SNEGSKA (reference sequence). CDR3 residues: CSALGGPETQYF. CDR3 sequence (DNA): TGCAGTGCTCTCGGAGGTCCAGAGACCCAGTACTTC.

The chain links TRBV27 to TRBJ2-5, with D tentatively TRBD1 (6 bases). Germline CDR1 is MNHEY and CDR2 is SMNVEV (reference sequence). V lost 6 bases and J lost 2, with 13 bases in between. CDR3 size: 14 residues. The CDR3 reads CASRIDRKQETQYF. The DNA for the CDR3 is TGTGCCAGCAGAATTGACAGGAAGCAAGAGACCCAGTACTTC.

This clonotype was seen only once. The chain employs TRBV14 and TRBJ2-1; D gene unclear. CDR3 size: 16 residues. V was cut by 2 bases and J by 4 bases, with 15 bases left in between. Per the germline V gene, CDR1 is SGHDN and CDR2 is FVKESK. CDR3 residues: CASSQLLQPGYNEQFF. CDR3 coding DNA: TGTGCCAGCAGCCAACTGCTACAGCCTGGTTACAATGAGCAGTTCTTC.

The chain is built from TRBV28 and TRBJ2-1; 11 bases fit TRBD2. This CDR3 has 17 residues. Germline V gene lookup returns CDR1 MDHEN and CDR2 SYDVKM. Trimming removed 5 bases from V and 7 bases from J; junction bases left unmatched: 13. CDR3 DNA: TGTGCCAGCAGTCGAAATTCCCTAGCGGGAGGTCTGAATGAGCAGTTCTTC. Translation gives CASSRNSLAGGLNEQFF.

The chain carries TRBV12-3 or TRBV12-4 and TRBJ2-7, with D perhaps TRBD2 (7 bases). The end of the DNA fits TRBJ2-5 better, so the J call may be wrong. This CDR3 is built from 13 residues. The DNA of the CDR3 is TGTGCCACGAGGGGGGGGGCCCGGGAGACCCAGTACTTC. Translated, it gives CATRGGARETQYF.

This clonotype was observed at least ten times. This chain connects TRBV5-6 to TRBJ2-2; D could derive from TRBD1 or TRBD2 (6 bases each). Trimming pared 4 bases from V and 7 bases from J, leaving 20 bases between. In germline, CDR1 is SGHDT, CDR2 YYEEEE. This CDR3 is built from 16 residues. Here the CDR3 reads CASSPGASTRGGELFF. The CDR3 DNA reads TGTGCCAGCAGCCCGGGGGCCTCTACCCGGGGCGGGGAGCTGTTTTTT.

This clonotype was seen ten or more times. This chain links TRBV7-2 with TRBJ2-1; 7 nucleotides match TRBD2. Per germline, CDR1 SGHTA and CDR2 FQGNSA. With 1 base clipped from V and 9 bases from J, the junction kept 6 bases outside the gene matches. The CDR3 is made up of 14 amino acids. Here the CDR3 reads CASSLGALAAEQFF. Here the CDR3 DNA reads TGTGCCAGCAGCTTAGGGGCGCTAGCGGCTGAGCAGTTCTTC.

This clonotype has just a few counts. The chain employs TRBV3-1 and TRBJ1-2; D is perhaps TRBD1 (6 bases). CDR3 length: 16 residues. Trimming left V 6 bases short and J 0 bases short, with 17 bases between. From germline, CDR1 is LGHDT and CDR2 YNNKEL (reference sequence). The CDR3 bases are TGTGCCAGCAGTCAGGGACATCTCTCTTCTAACTATGGCTACACCTTC. This codes for CASSQGHLSSNYGYTF.

The gene calls are TRBV30 and TRBJ2-2; 12 positions match TRBD2. J gave up 4 bases and V 3 bases, and 6 bases lay outside the gene matches. The CDR3 is 16 residues long. Per the germline V gene, CDR1 is GTSNPN and CDR2 is SVGIG (reference sequence). DNA of the CDR3: TGTGCCTGGAGCTACGGACTAGCGGGAAGCACCGGGGAGCTGTTTTTT. Translation: CAWSYGLAGSTGELFF. Variable domain in full (rest from reference TRBV30 and TRBJ2-2): SQTIHQWPATLVQPVGSPLSLECTVEGTSNPNLYWYRQAAGRGLQLLFYSVGIGQISSEVPQNLSASRPQDRQFILSSKKLLLSDSGFYLCAWSYGLAGSTGELFFGEGSRLTVL.

The V gene is TRBV9, the J gene TRBJ2-2; 7 nucleotides match TRBD1. The CDR3 runs to 17 residues. The V gene's germline CDR1 is SGDLS and CDR2 YYNGEE. Trimming removed 2 bases from V and 0 bases from J; junction bases left unmatched: 7. In nucleotides, the CDR3 is TGTGCCAGCAGCGTCTCCGACAGGGACGCGAACACCGGGGAGCTGTTTTTT. Protein: CASSVSDRDANTGELFF. The full variable domain, its missing parts supplied by reference TRBV9 and TRBJ2-2, is DSGVTQTPKHLITATGQRVTLRCSPRSGDLSVYWYQQSLDQGLQFLIQYYNGEERAKGNILERFSAQQFPDLHSELNLSSLELGDSALYFCASSVSDRDANTGELFFGEGSRLTVL.

The CDR3 DNA follows: TGCAGCGTTCTAAGCGGACAGGGTAACAATGAGCAGTTCTTC. This gives the protein CSVLSGQGNNEQFF. The chain links TRBV29-1 to TRBJ2-1; 8 bases are a match to TRBD1. The germline V gene has CDR1 SQVTM and CDR2 ANQGSEA. V dropped 5 bases and J dropped 5; count of bases not matched to a gene: 8. This CDR3 is built from 14 residues.

The chain uses TRBV11-2 and TRBJ1-1; D remains unclear. The CDR3 covers 14 residues. CDR1 and CDR2 (germline): SGHAT, FQNNGV. V shed 3 bases and J shed 6 bases, with 14 bases lying between them. This CDR3 reads CASSLRAKWAEAFF. CDR3 nucleotides: TGTGCCAGCAGCTTGAGGGCGAAATGGGCTGAAGCTTTCTTT.

The chain joins TRBV2 to TRBJ2-5; 9 nucleotides line up with TRBD2. V lost 7 bases, J lost 2 bases, and 2 bases stayed unmatched. Germline V CDR1 and CDR2: SNHLY, FYNNEI. The CDR3 is 13 amino acids. The CDR3 region is CASKAGGQETQYF. CDR3 sequence (DNA): TGTGCCAGCAAAGCGGGGGGACAAGAGACCCAGTACTTC. Full variable domain (missing parts from reference TRBV2 and TRBJ2-5): EPEVTQTPSHQVTQMGQEVILRCVPISNHLYFYWYRQILGQKVEFLVSFYNNEISEKSEIFDDQFSVERPDGSNFTLKIRSTKLEDSAMYFCASKAGGQETQYFGPGTRLLVL.

This clonotype was seen a handful of times. The chain combines TRBV9 with TRBJ1-6; 9 bases line up with TRBD1. The CDR3 sequence is 15 residues long. Germline V gives CDR1 SGDLS, CDR2 YYNGEE. V trimming: 4 bases; J trimming: 7 bases; junction bases outside the gene matches: 6. The CDR3 loop reads CASSPTDRGNSPLHF. CDR3 in DNA: TGTGCCAGCAGCCCGACGGACAGGGGAAATTCACCCCTCCACTTT.

The genes are TRBV20-1 and TRBJ1-5; 12 nucleotides align to TRBD1. The trim removed 5 bases at V and 7 bases at J, leaving 18 bases unmatched. Germline assignment: CDR1 DFQATT and CDR2 SNEGSKA (reference sequence). This CDR3 spans 18 amino acids. The CDR3 loop reads CSAENKSPGTGGRQPQHF. Here the CDR3 DNA reads TGCAGTGCTGAAAACAAATCACCCGGGACAGGGGGCCGGCAGCCCCAGCATTTT.

The genes are TRBV11-2 and TRBJ2-5; TRBD2 aligns across 8 bases. This CDR3 has 15 amino acids. Germline trimming cut 1 base from V and 3 bases from J; bases unmatched to any gene: 4. CDR1 and CDR2 from the germline V gene are SGHAT and FQNNGV. The CDR3 DNA follows: TGTGCCAGCAGCTTAGCGGGAGGGTATGAAGAGACCCAGTACTTC. Amino acid sequence: CASSLAGGYEETQYF.

The chain recombines TRBV20-1 with TRBJ1-1; D not certain. Per germline, CDR1 DFQATT and CDR2 SNEGSKA (reference sequence). Trimming cost V 6 bases and J 11 bases, with 16 bases left between them. The CDR3 length is 11 residues. The CDR3 region has the DNA TGCAGTGCCACCCCAGGAGACTTTGCTTTCTTT. Amino acids: CSATPGDFAFF.

The chain is built from TRBV20-1 and TRBJ2-1; 9 bases are shared with TRBD2. The CDR3 runs 14 residues. Germline CDR1 DFQATT, CDR2 SNEGSKA (reference sequence). Trimming took 6 bases from V and 9 from J; bases not matched to a gene: 12. The CDR3 is CSALDRGRAREQFF. The CDR3 DNA follows: TGCAGTGCCCTCGATCGCGGGAGGGCCCGTGAGCAGTTCTTC.

This clonotype was counted a few times. This chain uses TRBV25-1 with TRBJ1-2, with D possibly TRBD1 on 5 matching bases. The germline V gene encodes CDR1 MGHDK and CDR2 SYGVNS. The CDR3 length is 15 residues. Trimming shortened V by 6 bases and J by 2 bases, and 16 bases separated the two germline ends. CDR3 sequence: CASRGGGTENYGYTF. CDR3 DNA sequence: TGTGCCAGCAGGGGAGGCGGGACGGAAAACTATGGCTACACCTTC.